The present entry profiles one T cell receptor beta chain with its context. Its cognate antigen is unknown. Trimming took off 4 bases at V and 0 bases at J, with 10 bases between the two ends. Germline CDR1 is SGHRS and CDR2 is YFSETQ. This CDR3 spans 14 amino acids. This specimen belongs to a study of OX40 agonist ivuxolimab in advanced cancers. Study-wide context: Given to patients was ivuxolimab, an agonistic anti-OX40 (CD134) antibody. General observations from the study: On average, CD8+ T cells had more expanded clones than CD4+. Low clonal expansion, among the lowest seen, marked partial responders at 0.1-3.0 mg/kg. Clonal expansion was seen in CD4+ and CD8+ blood T cells by week 6 at 0.1 to 3.0 mg/kg.

The repertoire was sequenced with immunoSEQ multiplex PCR; TCRdb's copy has only in-frame clones and lacks some. This table holds 95,000 to 150,000 clones, around 93% found once. This TCR came from an adult with an advanced solid tumor such as melanoma, head and neck, liver or kidney cancer. J is TRBJ1-1 and V is TRBV5-1; D not resolved. This specimen consisted of CD4+ or CD8+ T cells sorted from blood, obtained in a trial of the OX40 agonist ivuxolimab. The CDR3, as DNA: TGCGCCAGCAGCCGGGAAATTTTGAACACTGAAGCTTTCTTT. As protein: CASSREILNTEAFF.